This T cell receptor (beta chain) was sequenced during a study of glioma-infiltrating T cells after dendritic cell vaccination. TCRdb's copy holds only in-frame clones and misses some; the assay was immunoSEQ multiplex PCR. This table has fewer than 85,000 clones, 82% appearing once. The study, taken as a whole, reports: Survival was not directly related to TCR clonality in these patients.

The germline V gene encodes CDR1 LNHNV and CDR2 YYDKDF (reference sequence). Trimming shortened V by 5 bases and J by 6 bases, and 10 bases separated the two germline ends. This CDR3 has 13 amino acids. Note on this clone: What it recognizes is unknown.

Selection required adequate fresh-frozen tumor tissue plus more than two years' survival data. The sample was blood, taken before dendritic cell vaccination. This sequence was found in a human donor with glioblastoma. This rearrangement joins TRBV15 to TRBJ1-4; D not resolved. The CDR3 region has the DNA TGTGCCACCAGCGGGCATCTCGATGAAAAACTGTTTTTT. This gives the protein CATSGHLDEKLFF.